This T cell receptor beta chain was recorded in a study of blood T cells in healthy people across ages. Through a sample-barcoded 5' primer and a J-beta primer mix, a second PCR was run for roughly 7 to 11 cycles. TCRdb re-derived calls from the 5' RACE reads in MiXCR, one entry per CDR3 protein. The repertoire includes approximately 580,000 distinct CDR3 sequences, approximately 25% of them detected once, and around 10% sits in the top ten. The ends were cut back, 2 bases at V and 5 bases at J, with 15 bases in the middle. CDR3 size: 15 residues. Germline V gene data show CDR1 as MNHEY and CDR2 as SVGEGT. The authors extracted at least 6 micrograms of total RNA per sample. This sample was shared with a second study, whose subject was T cells of mothers and their children.

The J gene is TRBJ2-5, the V gene TRBV6-2 or TRBV6-3; D might be TRBD1 (5 bases). The sequenced material came from blood. This receptor was obtained from a boy between 5 and 17 years old in good health. The CDR3, as DNA: TGTGCCAGCAGTTACGGCGGCAGGGTTTCGGAGACCCAGTACTTC. Protein: CASSYGGRVSETQYF.